The T cell receptor beta chain described here comes from a study of response to subunit inactivated influenza vaccine. Findings of the study overall: The authors offered the suggestion that each seasonal influenza vaccination recruits few new T cells.

Per germline, CDR1 SQVTM and CDR2 ANQGSEA. Trimming removed 4 bases from V and 10 bases from J, with 18 bases in between. The CDR3 totals 13 residues. There are many counts of this clonotype. Antigen: not known. MiXCR was run by TCRdb on the RT-PCR reads, yielding one entry per CDR3 protein. The top ten clones hold roughly 10% of a sample with under 950,000 distinct CDR3 sequences, 21% of them seen once. J is TRBJ2-3 and V is TRBV29-1; D may be TRBD1 (5 bases). The material was PBMCs from blood, obtained 5 days after vaccination. This TCR was recovered from a man aged 45-60 years who received an inactivated influenza vaccine. The CDR3 spells CSVVVTGNNAQYF. CDR3 nucleotides: TGCAGCGTTGTTGTTACAGGCAATAATGCGCAGTATTTT.